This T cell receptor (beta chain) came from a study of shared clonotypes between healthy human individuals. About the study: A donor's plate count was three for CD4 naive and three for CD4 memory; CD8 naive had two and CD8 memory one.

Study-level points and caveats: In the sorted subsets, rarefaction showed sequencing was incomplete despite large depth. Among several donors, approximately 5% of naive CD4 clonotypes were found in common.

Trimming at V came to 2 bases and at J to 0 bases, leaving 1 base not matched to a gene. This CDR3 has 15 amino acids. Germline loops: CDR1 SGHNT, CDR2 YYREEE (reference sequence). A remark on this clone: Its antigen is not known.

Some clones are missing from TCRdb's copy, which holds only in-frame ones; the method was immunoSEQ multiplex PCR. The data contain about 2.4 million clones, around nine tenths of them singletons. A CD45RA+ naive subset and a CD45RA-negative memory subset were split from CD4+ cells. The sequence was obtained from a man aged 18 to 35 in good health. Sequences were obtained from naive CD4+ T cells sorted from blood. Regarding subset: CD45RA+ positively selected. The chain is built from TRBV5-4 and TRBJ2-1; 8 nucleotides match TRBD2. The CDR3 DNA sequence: TGTGCCAGCAGCTTCGGGGGGGCCTCCTACAATGAGCAGTTCTTC. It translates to CASSFGGASYNEQFF.